Presented here are 17 T cell receptor beta chains from one specimen sequenced in a study of T cells in Graves' hyperthyroidism and ophthalmopathy. RNA transcripts provided the source from which TCR beta CDR3 regions were amplified. HTBI primers were employed in a first-round RT-PCR of the TCR CDR3. TCRdb processed the multiplex PCR reads anew with MiXCR; each CDR3 protein has one entry. The data hold hundreds of thousands of distinct CDR3 sequences, with around 16% observed a single time. What was sequenced was blood. These receptors were taken from a middle-aged man with Graves' hyperthyroidism.

This clonotype came up many times. The V call is TRBV7-9, the J call TRBJ1-5; 7 bases are a match to TRBD1. CDR3 length equals 14 residues. Trimming took 5 bases from V and 6 from J; bases not matched to a gene: 7. Germline V gene lookup returns CDR1 SEHNR and CDR2 FQNEAQ (reference sequence). The CDR3 region is CASSDRTGGQPQHF. The CDR3 DNA reads as TGTGCCAGCAGCGACCGGACAGGCGGTCAGCCCCAGCATTTT.

The gene calls are TRBV30 and TRBJ1-2, with 8 bases fitting TRBD1. CDR1 and CDR2 (germline): GTSNPN, SVGIG (reference sequence). This CDR3 contains 13 residues. The V gene end was trimmed by 4 bases and the J gene end by 7 bases; junction bases not matched to a gene: 8. CDR3 region: CAWIAQGAAGYTF. The DNA of the CDR3 is TGTGCCTGGATTGCTCAGGGGGCGGCTGGCTACACCTTC. Based on the CDR3 plus reference TRBV30 and TRBJ1-2, the full variable domain is SQTIHQWPATLVQPVGSPLSLECTVEGTSNPNLYWYRQAAGRGLQLLFYSVGIGQISSEVPQNLSASRPQDRQFILSSKKLLLSDSGFYLCAWIAQGAAGYTFGSGTRLTVV.

This clonotype showed up many times. The V gene is TRBV27, the J gene TRBJ2-3; a possible D gene is TRBD2 (6 bases). CDR3 size: 15 residues. Germline V gene data show CDR1 as MNHEY and CDR2 as SMNVEV (reference sequence). V was pared by 5 bases and J by 4 bases, with 16 bases between. The CDR3 DNA sequence: TGTGCCAGCAGTATAGGGACTGGGTCCGCAGATACGCAGTATTTT. The encoded protein is CASSIGTGSADTQYF.

The table lists this clonotype with a few counts. V gene TRBV20-1 combines with J gene TRBJ1-2, with D uncertain. The CDR3 is made up of 10 amino acids. CDR1 is DFQATT, CDR2 SNEGSKA, per germline (reference sequence). Trimming removed 5 bases at V and 8 bases at J, with 9 bases between. The CDR3 loop is CSALMGGYTF. The DNA of the CDR3 is TGCAGTGCTTTGATGGGGGGCTACACCTTC.

Of note for this clonotype: The junction differs from germline at one of its ends, possibly a read error. The V and J genes are TRBV7-3 and TRBJ2-7, with D unresolved. CDR3 length equals 13 residues. Looked up from germline, CDR1 is SGHTA and CDR2 is FQGTGA. As DNA, the CDR3 is TGTGCCAGCAGCCCAAACGATTTCCACGAGAAGTACTTC. It translates to CASSPNDFHEKYF. Using reference TRBV7-3 and TRBJ2-7 for the parts outside the CDR3, the full variable domain is GAGVSQTPSNKVTEKGKYVELRCDPISGHTALYWYRQSLGQGPEFLIYFQGTGAADDSGLPNDRFFAVRPEGSVSTLKIQRTERGDSAVYLCASSPNDFHEKYFGPGTRLTVT.

This clonotype has a count of ten or more. V usage is TRBV6-5 and J usage is TRBJ1-1, with D hard to call. Germline V gene data show CDR1 as MNHEY and CDR2 as SVGAGI. Trimming pared 0 bases from V and 0 bases from J, leaving 2 bases between. This CDR3 is built from 13 residues. CDR3 sequence reads: CASSYSVNTEAFF. CDR3 in DNA: TGTGCCAGCAGTTACTCCGTGAACACTGAAGCTTTCTTT.

The chain links TRBV3-1 to TRBJ2-7; D is perhaps TRBD1 (6 bases). CDR3 length: 16 amino acids. In germline, CDR1 is LGHDT, CDR2 YNNKEL (reference sequence). Trimming shortened V by 3 bases and J by 0 bases, and 15 bases separated the two germline ends. CDR3 in DNA: TGTGCCAGCAGCCACCGTACGGGACACAGCTCCTACGAGCAGTACTTC. It translates to CASSHRTGHSSYEQYF.

The CDR3 bases are TGTGCCAGCAGTTTATATCCAGGGCCAGATTACGAGCAGTACTTC. Translation: CASSLYPGPDYEQYF. The V gene is TRBV28, the J gene TRBJ2-7; D may be TRBD1 (5 bases). This CDR3 comprises 15 residues. Germline V CDR1 and CDR2: MDHEN, SYDVKM. Trimming left V 1 base short and J 4 bases short, with 14 bases between.

This rearrangement joins TRBV7-8 to TRBJ1-2; D uncertain. Trimming removed 0 bases at V and 8 bases at J, with 13 bases between. The length of the CDR3 is 14 residues. CDR1 and CDR2 from the germline V gene are SGHVS and FQNEAQ. The CDR3 spells CASSLAPGSDGYTF. The DNA for the CDR3 is TGTGCCAGCAGCTTAGCACCCGGGTCAGACGGCTACACCTTC.

This clonotype was counted at least ten times. The gene calls are TRBV7-2 and TRBJ1-1, with 8 bases identical to TRBD1. There are 17 residues in the CDR3. With 5 bases clipped from V and 4 bases from J, the junction kept 15 bases outside the gene matches. Germline V gene sequence: CDR1 SGHTA, CDR2 FQGNSA. CDR3 bases: TGTGCCAGCAGCCAAGAGGGGCAGGGGGCGATGGGCACTGAAGCTTTCTTT. It translates to CASSQEGQGAMGTEAFF.

This clonotype came up many times. The CDR3 spells CASTAQRLNEQFF. The CDR3, as DNA: TGTGCCAGCACTGCTCAAAGACTCAATGAGCAGTTCTTC. The V gene is TRBV2, the J gene TRBJ2-1; D gene unclear. Trimming stripped 7 bases from V and 6 bases from J, with 13 bases between. The CDR3 totals 13 residues. Per germline, CDR1 SNHLY and CDR2 FYNNEI. The whole variable domain, remainder taken from reference TRBV2 and TRBJ2-1, is EPEVTQTPSHQVTQMGQEVILRCVPISNHLYFYWYRQILGQKVEFLVSFYNNEISEKSEIFDDQFSVERPDGSNFTLKIRSTKLEDSAMYFCASTAQRLNEQFFGPGTRLTVL.

This chain joins TRBV4-2 and TRBJ2-3; 15 nucleotides agree with TRBD2. V was pared by 3 bases and J by 3 bases, with 10 bases of the junction left unmatched. Germline CDR1 and CDR2: LGHNA and YNFKEQ. This CDR3 is 19 amino acids long. The CDR3 region has the DNA TGTGCCAGCAGCCAGCCTCCGGGACTAGCGGGGGGAGAAACAGATACGCAGTATTTT. Its translation is CASSQPPGLAGGETDTQYF.

This clonotype came up a few times. The V gene is TRBV19, the J gene TRBJ2-5, with D possibly being TRBD1 (5 bases). Germline V gives CDR1 LNHDA, CDR2 SQIVND (reference sequence). V shed 3 bases and J shed 2 bases, with 10 bases lying between them. The CDR3 sequence is 14 residues long. This CDR3 is CASSMRQGQETQYF. The CDR3 DNA follows: TGTGCCAGTAGTATGAGGCAGGGTCAAGAGACCCAGTACTTC.

The chain joins TRBV20-1 to TRBJ2-1; tentative D call: TRBD2 (6 bases). Germline V CDR1 and CDR2: DFQATT, SNEGSKA (reference sequence). V was pared by 3 bases and J by 4 bases, with 13 bases between. The CDR3 is made up of 14 amino acids. The CDR3 sequence: CSASGGSRYNEQFF. CDR3 bases: TGCAGTGCTAGCGGGGGAAGCCGGTACAATGAGCAGTTCTTC.

A note on this clonotype: A much more abundant neighbour one base away suggests this may be a read error. This chain links TRBV5-1 with TRBJ2-3; D remains ambiguous. CDR3 length equals 15 residues. CDR1 SGHRS and CDR2 YFSETQ come from the germline V gene. The CDR3, as DNA: TGCGCCAGCAGCTTGTCTAGAGCAAGCACAGATACGCGGTATTTT. Translated, it gives CASSLSRASTDTRYF.

The chain links TRBV6-1 to TRBJ2-7; perhaps TRBD2 as D (5 bases). Germline V gene sequence: CDR1 MNHNS, CDR2 SASEGT. V was cut by 8 bases and J by 4 bases, with 12 bases left in between. This CDR3 contains 12 residues. DNA for the CDR3: TGTGCCAGCTGGAGGCGCGGGTACGAGCAGTACTTC. Encoded protein: CASWRRGYEQYF.

This chain uses TRBV18 with TRBJ1-2; D may be TRBD1 (6 bases). V lost 2 bases and J 8 bases, leaving 15 bases between the germline ends. This CDR3 has 14 residues. Per germline, CDR1 KGHSH and CDR2 LQKENI. CDR3 sequence (DNA): TGTGCCAGCTCACCATTAAATAACAGGGACGGCTACACCTTC. Its protein is CASSPLNNRDGYTF.